This TCR beta chain originates from a study of blood T cell repertoires in COVID-19. Clones were read by immunoSEQ multiplex PCR, and TCRdb kept only the in-frame ones, dropping some. Of 270,000 or so clones in the sample, around 93% were seen once. The receptor's source is a man aged 35-49 years who had been exposed to COVID-19. Sequencing was carried out using PBMCs or T cells enriched from blood (not recorded which).

In DNA, the CDR3 is TGTGCCAGCAGTTTATTCTCCGGGGAGCTGTTTTTT. It encodes CASSLFSGELFF. The chain is built from TRBV12-3 or TRBV12-4 and TRBJ2-2; D unresolved. V dropped 2 bases and J dropped 6 bases, with 4 bases sitting between them. The CDR3 is 12 amino acids.